These 2 T cell receptor beta chains share one sample of origin, sequenced in a study of T cells in Graves' hyperthyroidism and ophthalmopathy. Amplified TCR beta CDR3 regions came from RNA transcripts. The TCR CDR3 first-round RT-PCR relied on the HTBI primer set. MiXCR, run by TCRdb on the multiplex PCR reads, gives a single entry per CDR3 protein. The sample records roughly 400,000 distinct CDR3 sequences, 11% to 15% being singletons. Sequencing was carried out using blood. These receptors came from a man in his fifties or sixties with Graves' ophthalmopathy.

Many counts were recorded for this clonotype. The V and J genes are TRBV2 and TRBJ2-5, with D perhaps matching TRBD1 or TRBD2 (5 bases each). CDR1 and CDR2 (germline): SNHLY, FYNNEI. The V end was cut by 6 bases, the J end by 1 base, with 9 bases between. This CDR3 has 13 residues. In DNA, the CDR3 is TGTGCCAGCAGATACGGGGCCCAAGAGACCCAGTACTTC. This sequence encodes CASRYGAQETQYF.

The chain has TRBV11-2 and TRBJ2-5; TRBD2 matches 12 bases. The germline V gene has CDR1 SGHAT and CDR2 FQNNGV. V dropped 4 bases and J dropped 5; count of bases not matched to a gene: 8. The CDR3 totals 16 residues. CDR3 sequence reads: CASSWPSSGRAETQYF. The CDR3 bases are TGTGCCAGCAGCTGGCCGTCTAGCGGGAGGGCCGAGACCCAGTACTTC.